This T cell receptor (beta chain) was captured in a study of T cells expressing NK-cell markers. As for the study in general: Repertoires of TCR beta were obtained from T cells sorted as CD3+CD56+NKG2C+, CD3+CD56+NKG2C- and CD3+CD56-NKG2C+. Of eight sequenced donors, seven were HCMV-seropositive and one HCMV-seronegative.

TCRdb reanalyzed the 5' RACE reads and collapses them to one entry per CDR3 protein, without DNA. This listing includes a few hundred thousand distinct CDR3 sequences. Notes on this clonotype: Its antigen is undetermined.

Per the germline V gene, CDR1 is SGHTA and CDR2 is FQGNSA. This CDR3 comprises 14 residues. General study results and limits: Uncertainty persisted over the HCMV specificity of expanded NKG2C+ T cell clones. Among CD8+ T cells from several donors, dominant NKG2C+ clonotypes accounted for roughly 1.0-7.0%.

The chain carries TRBV7-2 and TRBJ2-5. This sequence was found in a man aged 18-30 years in good health. The source material was blood T cells: a sorted CD56 or NKG2C T cell subset, CD4+ or CD8+ T cells, or bulk PBMC T cells (not recorded which). This chain's CDR3 is CASSLGTTQETQYF.